This TCR beta chain was captured in a study of cytomegalovirus exposure and HLA in healthy donors. On the study more broadly: The 120 validation repertoires were produced on the same platform as the 650 to 800 repertoires of the first cohort. This was reported in a later analysis. Study-level findings and limits: Subsequent analysis showed first-cohort TCR clusters tending to co-occur in more than 90 validation repertoires. Most TCR sequences were seen very rarely across donors, but some public TCRs occurred in many. Cytomegalovirus association was assigned to about 150 TCR beta chains.

Here immunoSEQ multiplex PCR was the method, and the copy in TCRdb shows in-frame clones only, minus some. Among about 140,000 clones listed, 86% were seen once. This clone was recorded once. Its antigen is not known. The germline CDR1 and CDR2 sequences are SGHTA and FQGNSA. V was pared by 3 bases and J by 4 bases, with 3 bases of the junction left unmatched. The CDR3 contains 14 residues. The chain joins TRBV7-2 to TRBJ2-7, with 10 bases that match TRBD2. The TCR sequence derives from a man aged 18 to 29 in good health and CMV-seronegative. The sequenced sample consisted of PBMCs. This chain's CDR3 is CASSFLAGAYEQYF. The CDR3 nucleotides are TGTGCCAGCAGCTTTCTAGCGGGAGCTTACGAGCAGTACTTC.